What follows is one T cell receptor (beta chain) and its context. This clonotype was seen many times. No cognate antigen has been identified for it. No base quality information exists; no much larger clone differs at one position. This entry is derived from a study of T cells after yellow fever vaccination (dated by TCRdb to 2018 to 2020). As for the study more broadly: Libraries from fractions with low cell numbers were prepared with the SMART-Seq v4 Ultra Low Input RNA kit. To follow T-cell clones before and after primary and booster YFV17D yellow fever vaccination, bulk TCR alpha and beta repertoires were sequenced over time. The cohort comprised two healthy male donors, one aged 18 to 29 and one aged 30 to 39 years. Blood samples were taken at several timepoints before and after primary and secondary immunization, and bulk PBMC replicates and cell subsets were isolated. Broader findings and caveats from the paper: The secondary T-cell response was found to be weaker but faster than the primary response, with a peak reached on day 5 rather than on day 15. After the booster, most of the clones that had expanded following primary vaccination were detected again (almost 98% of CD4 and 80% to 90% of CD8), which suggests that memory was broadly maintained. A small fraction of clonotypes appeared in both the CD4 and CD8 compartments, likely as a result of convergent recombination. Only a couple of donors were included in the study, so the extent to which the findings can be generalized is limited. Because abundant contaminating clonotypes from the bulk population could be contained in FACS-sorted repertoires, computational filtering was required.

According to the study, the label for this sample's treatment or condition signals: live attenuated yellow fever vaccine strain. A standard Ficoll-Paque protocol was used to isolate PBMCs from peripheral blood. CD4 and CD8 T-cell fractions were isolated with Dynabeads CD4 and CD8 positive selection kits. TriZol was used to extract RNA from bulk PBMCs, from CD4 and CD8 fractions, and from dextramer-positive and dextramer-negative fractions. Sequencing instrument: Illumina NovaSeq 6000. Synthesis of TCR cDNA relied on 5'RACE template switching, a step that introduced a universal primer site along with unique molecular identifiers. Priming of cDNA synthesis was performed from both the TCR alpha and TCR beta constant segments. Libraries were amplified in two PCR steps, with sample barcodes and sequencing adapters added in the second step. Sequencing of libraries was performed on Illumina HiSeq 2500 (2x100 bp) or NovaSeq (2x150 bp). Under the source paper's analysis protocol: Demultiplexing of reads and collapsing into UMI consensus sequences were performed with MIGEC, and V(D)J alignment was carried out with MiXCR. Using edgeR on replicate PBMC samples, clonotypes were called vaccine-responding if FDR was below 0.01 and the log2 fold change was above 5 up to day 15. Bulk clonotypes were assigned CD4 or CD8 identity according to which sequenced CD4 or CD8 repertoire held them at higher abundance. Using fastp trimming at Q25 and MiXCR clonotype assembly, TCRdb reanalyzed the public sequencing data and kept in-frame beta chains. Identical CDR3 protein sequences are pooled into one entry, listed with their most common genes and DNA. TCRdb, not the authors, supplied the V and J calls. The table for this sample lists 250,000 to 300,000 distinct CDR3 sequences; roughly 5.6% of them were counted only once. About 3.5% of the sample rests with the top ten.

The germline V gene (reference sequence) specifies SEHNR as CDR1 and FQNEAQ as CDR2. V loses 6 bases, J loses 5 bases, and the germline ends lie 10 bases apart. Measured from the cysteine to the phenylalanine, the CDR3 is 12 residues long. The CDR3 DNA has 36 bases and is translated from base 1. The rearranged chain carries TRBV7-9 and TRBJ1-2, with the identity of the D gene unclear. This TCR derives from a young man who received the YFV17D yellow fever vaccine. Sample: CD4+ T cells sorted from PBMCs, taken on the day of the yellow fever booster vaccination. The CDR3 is CASSLTGYGYTF. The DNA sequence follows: TGTGCCAGCAGTTTAACGGGTTATGGCTACACCTTC. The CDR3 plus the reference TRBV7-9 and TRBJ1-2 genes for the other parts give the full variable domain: DTGVSQNPRHKITKRGQNVTFRCDPISEHNRLYWYRQTLGQGPEFLTYFQNEAQLEKSRLLSDRFSAERPKGSFSTLEIQRTEQGDSAMYLCASSLTGYGYTFGSGTRLTVV.